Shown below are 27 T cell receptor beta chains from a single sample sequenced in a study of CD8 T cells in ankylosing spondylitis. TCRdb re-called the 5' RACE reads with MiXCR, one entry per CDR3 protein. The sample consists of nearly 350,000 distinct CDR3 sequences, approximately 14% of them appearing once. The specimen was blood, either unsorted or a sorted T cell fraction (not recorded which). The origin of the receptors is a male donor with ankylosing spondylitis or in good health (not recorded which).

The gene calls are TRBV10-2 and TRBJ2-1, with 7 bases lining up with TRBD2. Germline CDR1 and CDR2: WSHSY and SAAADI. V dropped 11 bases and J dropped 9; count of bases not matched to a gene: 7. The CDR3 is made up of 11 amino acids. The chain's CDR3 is CAARSGGEQFF. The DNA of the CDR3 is TGCGCCGCCCGGTCGGGGGGTGAGCAGTTCTTC.

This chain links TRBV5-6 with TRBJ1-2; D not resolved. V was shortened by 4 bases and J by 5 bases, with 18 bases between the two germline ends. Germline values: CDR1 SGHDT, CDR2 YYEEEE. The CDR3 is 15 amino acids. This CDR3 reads CASSPPGVRRYGYTF. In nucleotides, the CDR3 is TGTGCCAGCAGCCCTCCGGGCGTCCGTCGGTATGGCTACACCTTC.

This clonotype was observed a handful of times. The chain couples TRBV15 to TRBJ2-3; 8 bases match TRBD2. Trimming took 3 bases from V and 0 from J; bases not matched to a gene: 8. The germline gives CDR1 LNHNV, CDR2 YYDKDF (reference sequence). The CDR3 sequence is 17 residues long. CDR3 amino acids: CATSSLPIAGSTDTQYF. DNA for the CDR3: TGTGCCACCAGCAGCCTCCCCATAGCGGGGAGCACAGATACGCAGTATTTT.

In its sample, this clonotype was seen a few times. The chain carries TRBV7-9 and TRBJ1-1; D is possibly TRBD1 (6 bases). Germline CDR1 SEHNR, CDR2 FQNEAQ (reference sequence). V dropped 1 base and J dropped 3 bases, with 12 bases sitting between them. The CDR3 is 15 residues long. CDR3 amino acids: CASSLVLGADTEAFF. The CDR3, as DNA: TGTGCCAGCAGCTTAGTACTGGGGGCCGACACTGAAGCTTTCTTT.

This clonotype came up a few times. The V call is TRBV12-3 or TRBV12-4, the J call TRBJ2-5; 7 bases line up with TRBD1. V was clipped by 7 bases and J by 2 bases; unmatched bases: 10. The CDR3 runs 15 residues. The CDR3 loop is CASKKGTEEQETQYF. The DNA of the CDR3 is TGTGCCAGCAAAAAGGGGACAGAAGAACAAGAGACCCAGTACTTC.

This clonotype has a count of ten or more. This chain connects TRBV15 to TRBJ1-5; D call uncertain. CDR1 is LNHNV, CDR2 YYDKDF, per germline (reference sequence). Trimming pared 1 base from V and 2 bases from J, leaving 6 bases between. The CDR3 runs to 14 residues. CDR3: CATSRAGGNQPQHF. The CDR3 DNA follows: TGTGCCACCAGCAGAGCCGGGGGCAATCAGCCCCAGCATTTT.

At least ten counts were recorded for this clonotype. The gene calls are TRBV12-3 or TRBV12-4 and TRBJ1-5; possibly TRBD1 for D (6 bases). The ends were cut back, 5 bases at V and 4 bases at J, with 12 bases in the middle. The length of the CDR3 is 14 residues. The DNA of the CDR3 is TGTGCCAGCAGTCCATCGGACAGAAATCAGCCCCAGCATTTT. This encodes CASSPSDRNQPQHF.

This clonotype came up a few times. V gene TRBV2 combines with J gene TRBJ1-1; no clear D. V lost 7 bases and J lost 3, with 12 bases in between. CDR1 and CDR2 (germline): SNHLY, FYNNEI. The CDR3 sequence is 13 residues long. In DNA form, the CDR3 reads TGTGCCAGCATGGCCGGGCGGGACACTGAAGCTTTCTTT. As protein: CASMAGRDTEAFF.

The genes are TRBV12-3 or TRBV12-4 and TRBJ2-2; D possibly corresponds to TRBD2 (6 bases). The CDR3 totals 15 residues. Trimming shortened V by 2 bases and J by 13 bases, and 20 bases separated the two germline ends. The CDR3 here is CASSLWSRERGGLFF. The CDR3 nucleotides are TGTGCCAGCAGTTTATGGTCGCGGGAAAGGGGCGGGCTGTTTTTT.

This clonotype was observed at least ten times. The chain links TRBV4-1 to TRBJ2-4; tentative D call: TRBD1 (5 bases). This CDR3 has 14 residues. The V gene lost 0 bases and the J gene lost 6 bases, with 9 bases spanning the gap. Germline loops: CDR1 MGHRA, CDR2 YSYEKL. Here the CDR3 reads CASSQEGQVNIQYF. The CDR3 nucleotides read TGCGCCAGCAGCCAAGAGGGGCAGGTAAACATTCAGTACTTC.

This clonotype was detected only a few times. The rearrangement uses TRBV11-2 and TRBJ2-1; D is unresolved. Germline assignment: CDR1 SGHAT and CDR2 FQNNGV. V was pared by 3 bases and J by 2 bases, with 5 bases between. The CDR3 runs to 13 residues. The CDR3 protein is CASSFGPYNEQFF. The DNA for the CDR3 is TGTGCCAGCAGCTTTGGACCCTACAATGAGCAGTTCTTC.

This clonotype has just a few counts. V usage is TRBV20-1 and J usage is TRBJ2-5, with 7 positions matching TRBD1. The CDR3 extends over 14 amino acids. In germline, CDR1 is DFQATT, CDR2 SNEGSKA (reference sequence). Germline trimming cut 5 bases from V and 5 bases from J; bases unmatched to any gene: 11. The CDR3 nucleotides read TGCAGTGCTTTTGACCGGACAGGTGGCGAGACCCAGTACTTC. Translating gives CSAFDRTGGETQYF.

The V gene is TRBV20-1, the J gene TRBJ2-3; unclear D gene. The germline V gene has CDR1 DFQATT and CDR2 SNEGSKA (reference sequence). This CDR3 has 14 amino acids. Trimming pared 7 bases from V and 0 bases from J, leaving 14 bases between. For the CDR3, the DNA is TGCAGTGGAAAGATCCCGATTAGCACAGATACGCAGTATTTT. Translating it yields CSGKIPISTDTQYF.

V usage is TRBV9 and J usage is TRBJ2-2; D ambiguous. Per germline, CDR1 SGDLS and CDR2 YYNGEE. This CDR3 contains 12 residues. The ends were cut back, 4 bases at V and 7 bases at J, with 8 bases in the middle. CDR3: CASSTRSGELFF. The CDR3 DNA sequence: TGTGCCAGCAGCACCCGAAGCGGGGAGCTGTTTTTT.

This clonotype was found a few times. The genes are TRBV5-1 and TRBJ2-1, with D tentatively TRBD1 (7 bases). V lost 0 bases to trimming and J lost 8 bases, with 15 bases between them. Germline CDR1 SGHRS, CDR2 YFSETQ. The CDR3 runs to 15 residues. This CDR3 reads CASSLGQGGMDEQFF. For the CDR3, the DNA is TGCGCCAGCAGCTTGGGACAGGGAGGTATGGATGAGCAGTTCTTC.

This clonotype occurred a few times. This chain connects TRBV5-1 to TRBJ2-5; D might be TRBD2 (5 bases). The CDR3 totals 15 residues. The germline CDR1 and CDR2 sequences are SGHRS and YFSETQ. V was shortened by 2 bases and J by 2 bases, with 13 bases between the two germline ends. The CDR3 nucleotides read TGCGCCAGCAGCTTCGCCGGGGAGAGACAAGAGACCCAGTACTTC. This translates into CASSFAGERQETQYF.

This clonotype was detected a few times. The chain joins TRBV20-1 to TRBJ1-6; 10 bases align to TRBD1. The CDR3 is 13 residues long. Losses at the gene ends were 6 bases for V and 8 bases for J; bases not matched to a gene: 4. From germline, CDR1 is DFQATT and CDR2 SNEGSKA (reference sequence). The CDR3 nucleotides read TGCAGTGCAAGGGACAGGGGAGATTCACCCCTCCACTTT. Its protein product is CSARDRGDSPLHF.

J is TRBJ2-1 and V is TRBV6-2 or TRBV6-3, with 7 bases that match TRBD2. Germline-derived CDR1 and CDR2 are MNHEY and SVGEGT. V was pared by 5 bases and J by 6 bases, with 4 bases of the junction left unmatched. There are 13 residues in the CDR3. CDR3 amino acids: CASSPPGGNEQFF. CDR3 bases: TGTGCCAGCAGTCCCCCGGGGGGCAATGAGCAGTTCTTC.

The CDR3 sequence: CASSVGLRNEKLFF. Here the CDR3 DNA reads TGTGCCAGCAGCGTAGGCCTGCGGAATGAAAAACTGTTTTTT. The genes are TRBV7-9 and TRBJ1-4, with unresolved D. The V and J ends lost 5 bases and 5 bases respectively, with 12 bases between them. The CDR3 is 14 residues long. CDR1 and CDR2 (germline): SEHNR, FQNEAQ (reference sequence). Together with reference TRBV7-9 and TRBJ1-4, the CDR3 gives the full variable domain: DTGVSQNPRHKITKRGQNVTFRCDPISEHNRLYWYRQTLGQGPEFLTYFQNEAQLEKSRLLSDRFSAERPKGSFSTLEIQRTEQGDSAMYLCASSVGLRNEKLFFGSGTQLSVL.

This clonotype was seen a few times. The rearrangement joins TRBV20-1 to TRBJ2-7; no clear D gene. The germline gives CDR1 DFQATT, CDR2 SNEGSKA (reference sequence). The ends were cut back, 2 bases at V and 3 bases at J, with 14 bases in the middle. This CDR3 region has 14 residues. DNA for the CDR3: TGCAGTGCTAGACGTGGTCCCCCACTCTACGAGCAGTACTTC. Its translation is CSARRGPPLYEQYF.

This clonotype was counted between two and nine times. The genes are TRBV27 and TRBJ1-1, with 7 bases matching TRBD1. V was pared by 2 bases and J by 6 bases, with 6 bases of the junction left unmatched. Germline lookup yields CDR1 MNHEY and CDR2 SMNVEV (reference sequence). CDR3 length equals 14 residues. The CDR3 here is CASSLRGRRAEAFF. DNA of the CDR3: TGTGCCAGCAGTTTAAGGGGGCGCCGCGCTGAAGCTTTCTTT.

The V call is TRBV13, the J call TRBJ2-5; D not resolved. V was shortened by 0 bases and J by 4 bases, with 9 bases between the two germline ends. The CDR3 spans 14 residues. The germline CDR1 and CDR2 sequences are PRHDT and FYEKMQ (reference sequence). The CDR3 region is CASSLGAPRETQYF. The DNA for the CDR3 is TGTGCCAGCAGCTTAGGGGCCCCCAGAGAGACCCAGTACTTC. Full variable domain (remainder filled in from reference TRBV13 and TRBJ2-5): AAGVIQSPRHLIKEKRETATLKCYPIPRHDTVYWYQQGPGQDPQFLISFYEKMQSDKGSIPDRFSAQQFSDYHSELNMSSLELGDSALYFCASSLGAPRETQYFGPGTRLLVL.

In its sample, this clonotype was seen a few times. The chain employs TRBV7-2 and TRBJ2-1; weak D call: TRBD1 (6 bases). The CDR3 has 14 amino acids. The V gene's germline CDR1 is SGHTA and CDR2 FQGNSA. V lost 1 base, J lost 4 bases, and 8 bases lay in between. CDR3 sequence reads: CASSLEQGYNEQFF. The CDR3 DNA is TGTGCCAGCAGCTTAGAACAGGGTTACAATGAGCAGTTCTTC. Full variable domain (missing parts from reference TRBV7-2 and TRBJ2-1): GAGVSQSPSNKVTEKGKDVELRCDPISGHTALYWYRQSLGQGLEFLIYFQGNSAPDKSGLPSDRFSAERTGGSVSTLTIQRTQQEDSAVYLCASSLEQGYNEQFFGPGTRLTVL.

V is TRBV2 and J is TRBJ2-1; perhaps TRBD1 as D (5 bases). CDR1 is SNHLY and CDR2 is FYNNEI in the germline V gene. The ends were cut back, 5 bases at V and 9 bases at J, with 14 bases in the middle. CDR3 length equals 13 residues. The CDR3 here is CASSLYYRSEQFF. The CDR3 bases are TGTGCCAGCAGTTTATATTACAGGAGTGAGCAGTTCTTC. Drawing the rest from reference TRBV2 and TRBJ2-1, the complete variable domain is EPEVTQTPSHQVTQMGQEVILRCVPISNHLYFYWYRQILGQKVEFLVSFYNNEISEKSEIFDDQFSVERPDGSNFTLKIRSTKLEDSAMYFCASSLYYRSEQFFGPGTRLTVL.

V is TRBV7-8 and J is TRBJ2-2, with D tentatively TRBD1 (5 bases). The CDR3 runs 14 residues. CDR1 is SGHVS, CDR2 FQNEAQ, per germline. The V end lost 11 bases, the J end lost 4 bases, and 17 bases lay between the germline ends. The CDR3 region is CASQTSGITGELFF. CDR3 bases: TGTGCCTCACAGACCTCAGGGATCACCGGGGAGCTGTTTTTT.

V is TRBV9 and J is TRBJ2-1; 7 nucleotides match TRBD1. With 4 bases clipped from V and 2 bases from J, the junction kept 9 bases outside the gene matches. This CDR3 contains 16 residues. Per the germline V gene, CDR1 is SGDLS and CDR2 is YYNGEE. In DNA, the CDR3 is TGTGCCAGCAGCCCAGAAGGGGGCAGGGCCTACAATGAGCAGTTCTTC. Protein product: CASSPEGGRAYNEQFF. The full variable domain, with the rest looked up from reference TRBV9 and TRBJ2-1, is DSGVTQTPKHLITATGQRVTLRCSPRSGDLSVYWYQQSLDQGLQFLIQYYNGEERAKGNILERFSAQQFPDLHSELNLSSLELGDSALYFCASSPEGGRAYNEQFFGPGTRLTVL.

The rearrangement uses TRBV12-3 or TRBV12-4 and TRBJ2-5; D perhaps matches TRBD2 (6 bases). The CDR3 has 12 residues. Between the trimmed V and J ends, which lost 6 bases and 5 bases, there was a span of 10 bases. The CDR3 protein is CASSRERETQYF. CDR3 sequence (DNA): TGTGCCAGCAGCCGGGAGAGGGAGACCCAGTACTTC.